Each of the 27 T cell receptor beta chains below was sequenced from the same sample in a study of blood T cell repertoires in COVID-19. The assay was immunoSEQ multiplex PCR, and TCRdb's table has in-frame clones only and misses some. The repertoire has 250,000 or so clones, 85% to 90% of them found once; the top ten carry roughly 5.6%. The material sequenced was peripheral blood. These receptors originate from a woman aged 55-70 years with COVID-19, enrolled during active disease.

The J gene is TRBJ2-3, the V gene TRBV6-1, with no clear D. Germline V gene data show CDR1 as MNHNS and CDR2 as SASEGT. The length of the CDR3 is 12 residues. The V and J ends lost 3 bases and 5 bases respectively, with 6 bases between them. The CDR3 DNA follows: TGTGCCAGCAGTGACACGGGAGATACGCAGTATTTT. Amino acids: CASSDTGDTQYF.

This chain links TRBV7-8 with TRBJ1-4; no clear D. Germline loops: CDR1 SGHVS, CDR2 FQNEAQ. The ends were cut back, 5 bases at V and 4 bases at J, with 14 bases in the middle. The CDR3 loop spans 15 amino acids. Written as DNA, the CDR3 is TGTGCCAGCAGCGATTTAGGAGGGTTTAATGAAAAACTGTTTTTT. It specifies CASSDLGGFNEKLFF. Variable domain in full (rest from reference TRBV7-8 and TRBJ1-4): GAGVSQSPRYKVAKRGQDVALRCDPISGHVSLFWYQQALGQGPEFLTYFQNEAQLDKSGLPSDRFFAERPEGSVSTLKIQRTQQEDSAVYLCASSDLGGFNEKLFFGSGTQLSVL.

This chain uses TRBV12-3 or TRBV12-4 with TRBJ2-1; 8 positions agree with TRBD2. This CDR3 has 13 amino acids. The J segment lost 4 bases and the V segment lost 5 bases, leaving 1 base of the junction unmatched. CDR3 in amino acids: CASSSGRYNEQFF. In DNA form, the CDR3 reads TGTGCCAGCAGTAGCGGGAGATACAATGAGCAGTTCTTC.

V usage is TRBV5-4 and J usage is TRBJ2-1; 15 bases match TRBD2. V lost 3 bases to trimming and J lost 12 bases; unmatched junction nucleotides: 10. The CDR3 is 16 residues long. Germline CDR1 is SGHNT and CDR2 is YYREEE (reference sequence). CDR3 in amino acids: CASSSGLAGGPKGQFF. The CDR3 coding sequence is TGTGCCAGCAGCTCCGGACTAGCGGGAGGGCCGAAGGGGCAGTTCTTC. Full variable domain (remainder filled in from reference TRBV5-4 and TRBJ2-1): ETGVTQSPTHLIKTRGQQVTLRCSSQSGHNTVSWYQQALGQGPQFIFQYYREEENGRGNFPPRFSGLQFPNYSSELNVNALELDDSALYLCASSSGLAGGPKGQFFGPGTRLTVL.

This sequence joins TRBV27 and TRBJ1-5; D gene unclear. Trimming took 5 bases from V and 3 from J, leaving 17 bases between them. The length of the CDR3 is 16 residues. Per the germline V gene, CDR1 is MNHEY and CDR2 is SMNVEV (reference sequence). CDR3 residues: CASSPRARPLNQPQHF. The CDR3, as DNA: TGTGCCAGCAGTCCGAGGGCCAGACCGCTCAATCAGCCCCAGCATTTT.

The V call is TRBV5-6, the J call TRBJ1-4; 8 positions match TRBD1. Germline CDR1 SGHDT, CDR2 YYEEEE. V lost 3 bases and J lost 5; bases outside the gene matches: 3. The CDR3 runs to 14 residues. CDR3 sequence: CASSWGQANEKLFF. DNA for the CDR3: TGTGCCAGCAGCTGGGGACAGGCCAATGAAAAACTGTTTTTT. The full variable domain, in which reference TRBV5-6 and TRBJ1-4 provide the parts outside the CDR3, is DAGVTQSPTHLIKTRGQQVTLRCSPKSGHDTVSWYQQALGQGPQFIFQYYEEEERQRGNFPDRFSGHQFPNYSSELNVNALLLGDSALYLCASSWGQANEKLFFGSGTQLSVL.

V is TRBV5-1 and J is TRBJ2-3; TRBD2 matches 10 bases. CDR3 length: 15 amino acids. Germline lookup yields CDR1 SGHRS and CDR2 YFSETQ. Germline trimming cut 3 bases from V and 0 bases from J; bases unmatched to any gene: 1. CDR3 sequence reads: CASSSSGSSTDTQYF. CDR3 DNA sequence: TGCGCCAGCAGCTCTAGCGGGAGCAGCACAGATACGCAGTATTTT. The full variable domain, its missing parts supplied by reference TRBV5-1 and TRBJ2-3, is KAGVTQTPRYLIKTRGQQVTLSCSPISGHRSVSWYQQTPGQGLQFLFEYFSETQRNKGNFPGRFSGRQFSNSRSEMNVSTLELGDSALYLCASSSSGSSTDTQYFGPGTRLTVL.

The chain carries TRBV29-1 and TRBJ2-2, with D perhaps matching TRBD1 (7 bases). This CDR3 comprises 14 residues. V lost 5 bases to trimming and J lost 7 bases, with 17 bases between them. Germline CDR1 SQVTM, CDR2 ANQGSEA. CDR3 residues: CSVSQGRLGGELFF. CDR3 sequence (DNA): TGCAGCGTTTCACAGGGGAGGCTAGGCGGGGAGCTGTTTTTT.

J is TRBJ2-3 and V is TRBV28; 12 bases are a match to TRBD2. With V trimmed by 6 bases and J by 5 bases, 12 bases remained unmatched. Germline CDR1 reads MDHEN; CDR2 reads SYDVKM. CDR3 length: 17 amino acids. CDR3 residues: CASRGLAGGPIRDTQYF. Here the CDR3 DNA reads TGTGCCAGCAGGGGGCTAGCGGGAGGGCCTATCAGAGATACGCAGTATTTT.

The chain recombines TRBV9 with TRBJ2-1; 14 nucleotides align to TRBD2. There are 15 residues in the CDR3. J gave up 6 bases and V 3 bases, and 2 bases lay outside the gene matches. The germline V gene has CDR1 SGDLS and CDR2 YYNGEE. The CDR3 DNA reads TGTGCCAGCAGCGCCGGGACTAGCGGGAGCAATGAGCAGTTCTTC. Protein: CASSAGTSGSNEQFF.

The genes are TRBV28 and TRBJ1-2, with 12 positions matching TRBD1. The CDR3 is made up of 16 amino acids. Germline lookup yields CDR1 MDHEN and CDR2 SYDVKM. The ends lost 4 bases at V and 8 bases at J; junction bases unmatched: 11. CDR3 bases: TGTGCCAGCAGTTACCAAAGGGGGACAGGGGGCAACGGCTACACCTTC. Protein: CASSYQRGTGGNGYTF.

V gene TRBV18 combines with J gene TRBJ1-2; a weak D match, TRBD1 (5 bases). Trimming cost V 5 bases and J 5 bases, with 18 bases left between them. This CDR3 is built from 15 residues. CDR1 KGHSH and CDR2 LQKENI come from the germline V gene. In DNA, the CDR3 is TGTGCCAGCTCATCGGGATCAGGGAGCGGGTATGGCTACACCTTC. This sequence encodes CASSSGSGSGYGYTF.

This clone was picked up a small number of times. V gene TRBV30 combines with J gene TRBJ1-2; 8 nucleotides line up with TRBD1. CDR3 size: 17 residues. V was pared by 1 base and J by 1 base, with 11 bases of the junction left unmatched. CDR1 and CDR2 from the germline V gene are GTSNPN and SVGIG (reference sequence). The CDR3 spells CAWSGSPRGRLNYGYTF. DNA for the CDR3: TGTGCCTGGAGTGGATCACCCAGGGGGCGCCTTAACTATGGCTACACCTTC.

This clone appeared once. The chain joins TRBV18 to TRBJ1-2; no clear D gene. From germline, CDR1 is KGHSH and CDR2 LQKENI. Trimming pared 6 bases from V and 1 base from J, leaving 9 bases between. The CDR3 runs 13 residues. CDR3 amino acids: CASSVGVNYGYTF. DNA for the CDR3: TGTGCCAGCTCGGTCGGGGTTAACTATGGCTACACCTTC.

The chain has TRBV6-2 or TRBV6-3 and TRBJ2-1; no firm D call. The CDR3 extends over 16 amino acids. Germline CDR1 and CDR2: MNHEY and SVGEGT. Trimming removed 3 bases at V and 0 bases at J, with 12 bases between. For the CDR3, the DNA is TGTGCCAGCAGTTATAGGCAGGAAAGCTCCTACAATGAGCAGTTCTTC. Its protein is CASSYRQESSYNEQFF.

The genes are TRBV7-2 and TRBJ2-1; no firm D call. V lost 1 base and J lost 7, with 8 bases in between. The CDR3 spans 13 residues. CDR1 is SGHTA and CDR2 is FQGNSA in the germline V gene. CDR3 in DNA: TGTGCCAGCAGCTTAGGTCCGTTAAATGAGCAGTTCTTC. It is translated as CASSLGPLNEQFF.

The chain couples TRBV7-2 to TRBJ2-3; TRBD1 aligns across 8 bases. Trimming cost V 11 bases and J 6 bases; bases outside gene matches: 19. Germline assignment: CDR1 SGHTA and CDR2 FQGNSA. This CDR3 comprises 16 residues. The CDR3 spells CAGKIGRSRGPDTQYF. The CDR3 region has the DNA TGTGCCGGCAAAATTGGGAGAAGCAGGGGGCCCGATACGCAGTATTTT.

The chain combines TRBV6-5 with TRBJ1-5, with 7 bases identical to TRBD1. The CDR3 runs to 14 residues. Trimming took 7 bases from V and 3 from J; bases not matched to a gene: 6. CDR1 MNHEY and CDR2 SVGAGI come from the germline V gene. Written as DNA, the CDR3 is TGTGCCAGCACCGGGACAGTGTTCAATCAGCCCCAGCATTTT. It translates to CASTGTVFNQPQHF.

The rearrangement links TRBV30 to TRBJ2-5; 11 bases fit TRBD1. V lost 3 bases, J lost 4 bases, and 10 bases stayed unmatched. Germline V gene sequence: CDR1 GTSNPN, CDR2 SVGIG (reference sequence). The CDR3 has 16 residues. The CDR3 region is CAWRKPGQGGRETQYF. The CDR3 nucleotides are TGTGCCTGGAGAAAACCGGGACAGGGGGGGAGAGAGACCCAGTACTTC.

V and J are TRBV30 and TRBJ1-6, with 7 bases that match TRBD1. The J segment lost 8 bases and the V segment lost 4 bases, leaving 5 bases of the junction unmatched. This CDR3 comprises 13 residues. Germline V gene data show CDR1 as GTSNPN and CDR2 as SVGIG (reference sequence). CDR3 bases: TGTGCCTGGAAAGTACAGGGGCATTCACCCCTCCACTTT. The encoded protein is CAWKVQGHSPLHF.

The gene calls are TRBV29-1 and TRBJ1-2; 12 bases agree with TRBD1. Germline lookup yields CDR1 SQVTM and CDR2 ANQGSEA. V shed 6 bases and J 4 bases; nucleotides not matched to a gene: 6. The CDR3 length is 14 residues. CDR3 nucleotide sequence: TGCAGCGTGGTAGGGACAGGGGGCGGCTATGGCTACACCTTC. This gives the protein CSVVGTGGGYGYTF.

V gene TRBV19 combines with J gene TRBJ1-6; perhaps TRBD1 as D (5 bases). Trimming stripped 3 bases from V and 11 bases from J, with 17 bases between. CDR3 length equals 15 residues. Germline-derived CDR1 and CDR2 are LNHDA and SQIVND (reference sequence). The chain's CDR3 is CASSIGTSHETPLHF. CDR3 sequence (DNA): TGTGCCAGTAGTATCGGGACTTCTCACGAGACACCCCTCCACTTT.

The chain uses TRBV28 and TRBJ1-1; tentatively, D is TRBD1 (5 bases). This CDR3 is 14 amino acids long. V was pared by 5 bases and J by 4 bases, with 14 bases between. The germline gives CDR1 MDHEN, CDR2 SYDVKM. CDR3 sequence: CASSPAGRGTEAFF. DNA of the CDR3: TGTGCCAGCAGTCCGGCGGGGAGGGGCACTGAAGCTTTCTTT.

V usage is TRBV28 and J usage is TRBJ1-6; possible D gene TRBD1, 6 bases. CDR3 size: 14 residues. From germline, CDR1 is MDHEN and CDR2 SYDVKM. The V and J ends lost 10 bases and 2 bases respectively, with 12 bases between them. CDR3 sequence reads: CATNRAPYNSPLHF. The CDR3, as DNA: TGTGCCACCAACAGGGCCCCCTATAATTCACCCCTCCACTTT.

The chain has TRBV5-1 and TRBJ2-1; D may be TRBD2 (6 bases). Trimming took off 7 bases at V and 6 bases at J, with 23 bases between the two ends. Germline V gives CDR1 SGHRS, CDR2 YFSETQ. The CDR3 runs to 16 residues. The DNA for the CDR3 is TGCGCCAGCGCCCTCGGGGGAGCCACGACGAGCAATGAGCAGTTCTTC. Translated, it gives CASALGGATTSNEQFF.

The chain carries TRBV5-6 and TRBJ1-3; D is perhaps TRBD1 (5 bases). V shed 0 bases and J shed 1 base, with 11 bases lying between them. Germline V CDR1 and CDR2: SGHDT, YYEEEE. The CDR3 contains 16 residues. CDR3 protein: CASSLADSESGNTIYF. Written as DNA, the CDR3 is TGTGCCAGCAGCTTGGCCGACAGTGAGTCTGGAAACACCATATATTTT. The whole variable domain, filled in from reference TRBV5-6 and TRBJ1-3, reads DAGVTQSPTHLIKTRGQQVTLRCSPKSGHDTVSWYQQALGQGPQFIFQYYEEEERQRGNFPDRFSGHQFPNYSSELNVNALLLGDSALYLCASSLADSESGNTIYFGEGSWLTVV.

The chain employs TRBV5-5 and TRBJ2-1; a weak D match, TRBD2 (7 bases). The V end was cut by 3 bases, the J end by 1 base, with 14 bases between. The CDR3 is made up of 16 amino acids. Germline CDR1 SGHKS, CDR2 YYEKEE (reference sequence). CDR3 sequence reads: CASSWGLAVSYNEQFF. CDR3 nucleotides: TGTGCCAGCAGCTGGGGGCTAGCGGTATCCTACAATGAGCAGTTCTTC.